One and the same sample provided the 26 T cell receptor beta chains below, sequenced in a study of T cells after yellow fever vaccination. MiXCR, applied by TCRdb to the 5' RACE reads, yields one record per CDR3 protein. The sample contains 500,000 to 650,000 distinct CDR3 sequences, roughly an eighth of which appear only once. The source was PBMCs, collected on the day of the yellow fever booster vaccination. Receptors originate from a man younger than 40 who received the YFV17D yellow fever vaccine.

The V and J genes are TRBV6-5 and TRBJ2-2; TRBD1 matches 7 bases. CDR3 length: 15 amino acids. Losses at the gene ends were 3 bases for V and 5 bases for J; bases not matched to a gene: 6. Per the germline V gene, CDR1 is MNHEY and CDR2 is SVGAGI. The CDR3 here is CASSYQGEATGELFF. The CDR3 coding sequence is TGTGCCAGCAGTTATCAGGGGGAAGCGACCGGGGAGCTGTTTTTT.

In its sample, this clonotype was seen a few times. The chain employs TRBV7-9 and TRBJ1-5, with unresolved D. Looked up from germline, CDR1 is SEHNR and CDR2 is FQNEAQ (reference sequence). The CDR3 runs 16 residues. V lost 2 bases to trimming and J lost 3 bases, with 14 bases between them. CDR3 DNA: TGTGCCAGCAGCTTAATCAACGGGCAGGTCAATCAGCCCCAGCATTTT. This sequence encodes CASSLINGQVNQPQHF.

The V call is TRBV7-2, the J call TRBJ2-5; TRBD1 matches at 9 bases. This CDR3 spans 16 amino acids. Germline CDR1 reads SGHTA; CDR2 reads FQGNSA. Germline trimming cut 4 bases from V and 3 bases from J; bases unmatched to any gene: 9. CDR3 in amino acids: CASSSYGGDREETQYF. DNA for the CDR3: TGTGCCAGCAGCTCTTACGGTGGGGACAGGGAAGAGACCCAGTACTTC.

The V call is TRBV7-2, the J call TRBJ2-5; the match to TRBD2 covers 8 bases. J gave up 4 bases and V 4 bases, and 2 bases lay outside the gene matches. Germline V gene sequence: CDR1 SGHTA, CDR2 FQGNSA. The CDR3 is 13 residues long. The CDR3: CASSWAGGETQYF. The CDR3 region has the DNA TGTGCCAGCAGCTGGGCGGGAGGAGAGACCCAGTACTTC.

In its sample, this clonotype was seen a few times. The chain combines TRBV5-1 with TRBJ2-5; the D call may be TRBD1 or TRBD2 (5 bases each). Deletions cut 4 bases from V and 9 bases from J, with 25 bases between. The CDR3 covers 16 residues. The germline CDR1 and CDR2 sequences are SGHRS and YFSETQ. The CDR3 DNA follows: TGCGCCAGCAGCCTAACCCCGGGACCAGACAAGTCGCCCCAGTACTTC. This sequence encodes CASSLTPGPDKSPQYF.

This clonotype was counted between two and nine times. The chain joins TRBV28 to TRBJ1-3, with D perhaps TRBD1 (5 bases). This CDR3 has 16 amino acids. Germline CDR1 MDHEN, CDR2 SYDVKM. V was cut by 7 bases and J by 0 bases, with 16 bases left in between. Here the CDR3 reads CASINGGITSGNTIYF. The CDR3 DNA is TGTGCCAGCATCAACGGGGGGATCACCTCTGGAAACACCATATATTTT. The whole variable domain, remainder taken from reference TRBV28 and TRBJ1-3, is DVKVTQSSRYLVKRTGEKVFLECVQDMDHENMFWYRQDPGLGLRLIYFSYDVKMKEKGDIPEGYSVSREKKERFSLILESASTNQTSMYLCASINGGITSGNTIYFGEGSWLTVV.

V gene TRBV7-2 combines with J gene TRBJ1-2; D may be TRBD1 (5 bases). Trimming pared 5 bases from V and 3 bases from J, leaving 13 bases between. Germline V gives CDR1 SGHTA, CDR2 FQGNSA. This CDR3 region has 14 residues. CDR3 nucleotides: TGTGCCAGCAGCCACCCAGGGATTTACTATGGCTACACCTTC. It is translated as CASSHPGIYYGYTF.

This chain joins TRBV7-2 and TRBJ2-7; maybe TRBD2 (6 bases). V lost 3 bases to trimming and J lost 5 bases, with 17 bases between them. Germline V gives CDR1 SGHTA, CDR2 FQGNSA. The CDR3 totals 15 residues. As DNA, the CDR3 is TGTGCCAGCAGCTTCTCTTTCGGGAGTGAGCACGAGCAGTACTTC. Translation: CASSFSFGSEHEQYF. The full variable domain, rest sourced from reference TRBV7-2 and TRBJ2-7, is GAGVSQSPSNKVTEKGKDVELRCDPISGHTALYWYRQSLGQGLEFLIYFQGNSAPDKSGLPSDRFSAERTGGSVSTLTIQRTQQEDSAVYLCASSFSFGSEHEQYFGPGTRLTVT.

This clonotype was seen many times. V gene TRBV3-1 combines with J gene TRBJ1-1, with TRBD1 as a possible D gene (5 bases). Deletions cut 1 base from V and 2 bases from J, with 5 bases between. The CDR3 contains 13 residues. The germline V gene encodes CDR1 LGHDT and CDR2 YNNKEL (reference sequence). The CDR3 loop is CASSQGGNTEAFF. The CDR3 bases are TGTGCCAGCAGCCAAGGGGGCAACACTGAAGCTTTCTTT.

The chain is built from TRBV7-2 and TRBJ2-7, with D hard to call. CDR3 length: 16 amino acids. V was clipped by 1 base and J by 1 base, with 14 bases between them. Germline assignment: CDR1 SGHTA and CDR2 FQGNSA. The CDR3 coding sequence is TGTGCCAGCAGCTTAGACGTGGGCCAAAGTTCCTACGAGCAGTACTTC. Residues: CASSLDVGQSSYEQYF.

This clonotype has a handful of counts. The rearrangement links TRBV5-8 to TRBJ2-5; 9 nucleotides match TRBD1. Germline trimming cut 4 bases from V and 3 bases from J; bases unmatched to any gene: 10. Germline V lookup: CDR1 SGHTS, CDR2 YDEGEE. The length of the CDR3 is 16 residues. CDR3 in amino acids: CASSHKSQGAKETQYF. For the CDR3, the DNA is TGTGCCAGCAGCCACAAATCACAGGGGGCCAAAGAGACCCAGTACTTC.

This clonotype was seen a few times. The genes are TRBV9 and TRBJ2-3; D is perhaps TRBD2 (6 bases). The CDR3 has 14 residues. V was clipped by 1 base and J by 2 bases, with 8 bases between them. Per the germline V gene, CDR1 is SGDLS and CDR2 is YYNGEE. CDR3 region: CASSVLDYTDTQYF. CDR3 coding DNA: TGTGCCAGCAGCGTATTGGACTACACAGATACGCAGTATTTT.

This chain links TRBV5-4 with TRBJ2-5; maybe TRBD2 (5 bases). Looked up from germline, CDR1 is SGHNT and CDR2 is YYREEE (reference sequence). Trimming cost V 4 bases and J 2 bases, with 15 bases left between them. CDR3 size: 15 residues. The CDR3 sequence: CASSARSGKQETQYF. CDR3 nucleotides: TGTGCCAGCAGCGCCCGTTCGGGAAAACAAGAGACCCAGTACTTC.

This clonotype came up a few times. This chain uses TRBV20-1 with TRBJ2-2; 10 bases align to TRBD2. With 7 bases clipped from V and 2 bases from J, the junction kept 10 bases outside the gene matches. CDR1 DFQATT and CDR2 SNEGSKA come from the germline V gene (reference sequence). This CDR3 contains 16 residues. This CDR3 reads CSGIASGRVNTGELFF. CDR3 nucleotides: TGCAGTGGGATTGCTAGCGGGAGAGTAAACACCGGGGAGCTGTTTTTT.

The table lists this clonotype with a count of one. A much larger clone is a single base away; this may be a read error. The CDR3 coding sequence is TGCAGTGCTAGAGATCCGGGATGTGGGCAAGAGACCCAGTACTTC. It codes for CSARDPGCGQETQYF. This sequence joins TRBV20-1 and TRBJ2-5; a weak D match, TRBD2 (5 bases). Germline V gives CDR1 DFQATT, CDR2 SNEGSKA (reference sequence). The CDR3 runs 15 residues. V gave up 0 bases and J gave up 2 bases, with 13 bases separating them.

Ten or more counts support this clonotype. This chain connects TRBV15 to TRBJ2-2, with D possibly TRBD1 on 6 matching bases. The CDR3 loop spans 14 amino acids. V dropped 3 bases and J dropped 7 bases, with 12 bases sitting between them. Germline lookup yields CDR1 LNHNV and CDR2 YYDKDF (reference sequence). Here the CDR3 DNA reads TGTGCCACCAGCAGTGCACAGGGAAGCGGGGAGCTGTTTTTT. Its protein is CATSSAQGSGELFF. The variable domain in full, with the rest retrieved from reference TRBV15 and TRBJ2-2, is DAMVIQNPRYQVTQFGKPVTLSCSQTLNHNVMYWYQQKSSQAPKLLFHYYDKDFNNEADTPDNFQSRRPNTSFCFLDIRSPGLGDTAMYLCATSSAQGSGELFFGEGSRLTVL.

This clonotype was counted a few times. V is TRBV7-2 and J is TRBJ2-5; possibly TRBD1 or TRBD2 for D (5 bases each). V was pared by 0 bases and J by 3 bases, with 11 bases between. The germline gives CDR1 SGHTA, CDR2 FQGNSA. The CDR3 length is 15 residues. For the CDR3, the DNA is TGTGCCAGCAGCTTAGCGCACGGGGCGGAAGAGACCCAGTACTTC. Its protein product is CASSLAHGAEETQYF.

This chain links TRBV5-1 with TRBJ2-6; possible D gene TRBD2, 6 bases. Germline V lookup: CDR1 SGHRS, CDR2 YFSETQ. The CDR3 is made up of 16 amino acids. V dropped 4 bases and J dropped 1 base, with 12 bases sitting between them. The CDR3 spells CASSGGTVSGANVLTF. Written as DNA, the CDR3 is TGCGCCAGCAGCGGGGGGACGGTGTCTGGGGCCAACGTCCTGACTTTC.

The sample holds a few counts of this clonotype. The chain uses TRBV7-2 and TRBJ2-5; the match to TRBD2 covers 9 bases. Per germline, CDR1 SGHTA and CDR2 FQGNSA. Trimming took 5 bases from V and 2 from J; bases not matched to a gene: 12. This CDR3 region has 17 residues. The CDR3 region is CASSPGVASGIQETQYF. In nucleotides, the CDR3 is TGTGCCAGCAGCCCCGGGGTGGCTAGCGGGATTCAAGAGACCCAGTACTTC.

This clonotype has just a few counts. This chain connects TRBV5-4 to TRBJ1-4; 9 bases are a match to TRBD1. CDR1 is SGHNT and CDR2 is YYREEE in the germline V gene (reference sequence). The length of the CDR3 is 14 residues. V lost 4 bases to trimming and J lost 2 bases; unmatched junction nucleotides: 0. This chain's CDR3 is CASSGQGTNEKLFF. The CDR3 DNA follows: TGTGCCAGCAGCGGACAGGGGACTAATGAAAAACTGTTTTTT.

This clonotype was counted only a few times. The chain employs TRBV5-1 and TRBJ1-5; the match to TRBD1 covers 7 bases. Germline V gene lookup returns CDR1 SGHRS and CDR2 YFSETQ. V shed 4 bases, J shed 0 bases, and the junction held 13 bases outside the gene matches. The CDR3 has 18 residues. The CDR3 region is CASSHLGRTGYSNQPQHF. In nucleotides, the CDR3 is TGCGCCAGCAGCCACCTAGGGCGGACAGGATATAGCAATCAGCCCCAGCATTTT. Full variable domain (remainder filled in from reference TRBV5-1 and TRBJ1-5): KAGVTQTPRYLIKTRGQQVTLSCSPISGHRSVSWYQQTPGQGLQFLFEYFSETQRNKGNFPGRFSGRQFSNSRSEMNVSTLELGDSALYLCASSHLGRTGYSNQPQHFGDGTRLSIL.

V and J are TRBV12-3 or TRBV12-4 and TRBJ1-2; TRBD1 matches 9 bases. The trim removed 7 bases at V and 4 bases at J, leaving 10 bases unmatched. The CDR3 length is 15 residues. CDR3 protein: CASTVSGQGLYGYTF. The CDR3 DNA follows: TGTGCCAGCACGGTTTCGGGACAGGGTCTCTATGGCTACACCTTC.

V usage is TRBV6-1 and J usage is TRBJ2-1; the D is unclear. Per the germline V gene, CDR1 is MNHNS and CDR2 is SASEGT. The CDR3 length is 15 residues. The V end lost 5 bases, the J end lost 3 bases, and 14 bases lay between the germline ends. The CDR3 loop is CASSLRVQNYNEQFF. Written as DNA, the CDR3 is TGTGCCAGCAGTCTTCGGGTACAGAACTACAATGAGCAGTTCTTC.

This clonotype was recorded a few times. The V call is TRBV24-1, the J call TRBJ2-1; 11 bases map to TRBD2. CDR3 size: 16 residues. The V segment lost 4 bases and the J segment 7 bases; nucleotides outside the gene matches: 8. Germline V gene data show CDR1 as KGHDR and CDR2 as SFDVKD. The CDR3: CATSESLAGGENEQFF. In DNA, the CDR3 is TGTGCCACCAGTGAGTCCTTAGCGGGAGGGGAAAATGAGCAGTTCTTC.

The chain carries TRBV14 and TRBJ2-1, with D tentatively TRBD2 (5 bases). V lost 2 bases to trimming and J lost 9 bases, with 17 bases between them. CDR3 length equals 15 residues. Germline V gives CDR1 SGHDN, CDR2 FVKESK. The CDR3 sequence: CASSQLRGAAGEQFF. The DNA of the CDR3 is TGTGCCAGCAGCCAACTGAGAGGTGCGGCGGGTGAGCAGTTCTTC.

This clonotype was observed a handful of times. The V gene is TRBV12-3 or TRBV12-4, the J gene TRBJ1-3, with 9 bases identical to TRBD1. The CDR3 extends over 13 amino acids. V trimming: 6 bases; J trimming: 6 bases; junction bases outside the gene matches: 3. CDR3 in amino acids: CASRRQGENTIYF. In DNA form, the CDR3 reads TGTGCCAGCAGAAGACAGGGGGAAAACACCATATATTTT.